This T cell receptor (beta chain) emerged from a study of T cells expressing NK-cell markers. TCRdb reprocessed the 5' RACE reads, with one entry per CDR3 protein and no DNA. The table counts approximately 150,000 distinct CDR3 sequences; approximately 12% lies in the top ten. Points on this clonotype: The target antigen is unknown.

From germline, CDR1 is SGHVS and CDR2 FNYEAQ. The CDR3 is made up of 14 amino acids. Study findings and constraints: For six donors, the dominant NKG2C+ clonotypes made up roughly 1.0-7.5% of their CD8+ T cells.

The TCR was taken from a young man in good health. Sequenced: blood T cells: a sorted CD56 or NKG2C T cell subset, CD4+ or CD8+ T cells, or bulk PBMC T cells (not recorded which). V is TRBV7-6 and J is TRBJ2-7. This CDR3 is CASSLGGVLYEQYF.